Below are 18 T cell receptor beta chains sequenced from a single sample in a study of CD8 T cell repertoires and HIV-1 epitope variants. Using immunoSEQ multiplex PCR, the repertoire was profiled, and TCRdb retains in-frame clones only, with some absent. The sample has 3,000 to 4,000 clones; less than 70% are singletons. Their antigens are not known. Material: cultured CD8+ T cells derived from PBMCs. These receptors came from a male donor with HIV.

This clone was seen a few times. The chain carries TRBV19 and TRBJ1-1; no reliable D call. This CDR3 is built from 15 residues. Trimming removed 10 bases from V and 5 bases from J, with 23 bases in between. Germline V gene lookup returns CDR1 LNHDA and CDR2 SQIVND (reference sequence). The CDR3 DNA is TGTGCCACTTCGGGAAGTACGACGTCCGATACTGAAGCTTTCTTT. Amino acid sequence: CATSGSTTSDTEAFF.

The chain has TRBV4-1 and TRBJ1-3, with D possibly matching TRBD1 (6 bases). CDR3 size: 14 residues. Germline values: CDR1 MGHRA, CDR2 YSYEKL. V was pared by 4 bases and J by 2 bases, with 9 bases between. The CDR3 loop is CASSPGAAGNTIYF. The CDR3 DNA is TGCGCCAGCAGCCCGGGGGCAGCTGGAAACACCATATATTTT.

This sequence joins TRBV28 and TRBJ1-2; tentatively, D is TRBD1 (5 bases). V was cut by 10 bases and J by 11 bases, with 14 bases left in between. The CDR3 extends over 10 amino acids. Germline CDR1 and CDR2: MDHEN and SYDVKM. CDR3 region: CATTLGTYTF. The DNA for the CDR3 is TGTGCCACTACCCTTGGGACGTACACCTTC.

The table lists this clone with a count of one. The CDR3 spells CASSYNEQFF. For the CDR3, the DNA is TGTGCCAGCAGCTACAATGAGCAGTTCTTC. V usage is TRBV7-9 and J usage is TRBJ2-1; D call uncertain. The V and J ends lost 4 bases and 5 bases respectively, with 0 bases between them. The CDR3 is 10 residues long. Germline CDR1 and CDR2: SEHNR and FQNEAQ (reference sequence).

This sequence joins TRBV2 and TRBJ1-1, with 10 bases identical to TRBD1. Trimming removed 6 bases from V and 5 bases from J; junction bases left unmatched: 6. The CDR3 runs to 14 residues. Germline lookup yields CDR1 SNHLY and CDR2 FYNNEI. The CDR3 DNA sequence: TGTGCCAGCAGAAAGGACAGGGGGGGGACTGAAGCTTTCTTT. This sequence encodes CASRKDRGGTEAFF.

This clone is categorized as hyperexpanded (1% or more). This chain connects TRBV4-3 to TRBJ2-7, with D possibly matching TRBD2 (6 bases). The CDR3 extends over 19 amino acids. Germline CDR1 LGHNA, CDR2 YSLEER. The V and J ends lost 0 bases and 0 bases respectively, with 21 bases between them. CDR3 in DNA: TGCGCCAGCAGCCAAGAGCCGGGAGCGGGCGCCCTGAGCTCCTACGAGCAGTACTTC. Its translation: CASSQEPGAGALSSYEQYF.

This clone was counted once. The chain joins TRBV2 to TRBJ2-7; D not resolved. Trimming shortened V by 2 bases and J by 1 base, and 6 bases separated the two germline ends. Germline CDR1 reads SNHLY; CDR2 reads FYNNEI. The CDR3 has 13 residues. The CDR3 nucleotides read TGTGCCAGCAGTGAACAGCCTTCCTACGAGCAGTACTTC. This sequence encodes CASSEQPSYEQYF.

This chain uses TRBV27 with TRBJ2-1; D perhaps matches TRBD2 (6 bases). Per germline, CDR1 MNHEY and CDR2 SMNVEV (reference sequence). CDR3 length: 15 amino acids. The V gene lost 0 bases and the J gene lost 6 bases, with 12 bases spanning the gap. The CDR3 DNA reads as TGTGCCAGCAGTTTATCATCCTCCGGGGGCAATGAGCAGTTCTTC. It is translated as CASSLSSSGGNEQFF.

This clone was observed a handful of times. The chain employs TRBV6-5 and TRBJ1-2; D is undetermined. The germline CDR1 and CDR2 sequences are MNHEY and SVGAGI. V lost 5 bases, J lost 4 bases, and 8 bases lay in between. CDR3 size: 12 residues. The CDR3 DNA reads TGTGCCAGCAGTCCAGATCTCTATGGCTACACCTTC. It translates to CASSPDLYGYTF.

J is TRBJ1-3 and V is TRBV5-8; D not resolved. Germline V gene sequence: CDR1 SGHTS, CDR2 YDEGEE. The CDR3 covers 17 residues. V gave up 0 bases and J gave up 0 bases, with 13 bases separating them. The CDR3 DNA reads TGTGCCAGCAGCTTGGATGCAGGCTCAATCTCTGGAAACACCATATATTTT. Amino acid sequence: CASSLDAGSISGNTIYF.

The rearrangement joins TRBV5-6 to TRBJ2-7, with a tentative D call TRBD1 (6 bases). The CDR3 length is 14 residues. Trimming took off 3 bases at V and 3 bases at J, with 13 bases between the two ends. Germline lookup yields CDR1 SGHDT and CDR2 YYEEEE. CDR3 loop: CASSSDTGIYEQYF. In DNA, the CDR3 is TGTGCCAGCAGCTCAGACACAGGGATCTACGAGCAGTACTTC.

This clone was counted a few times. This rearrangement joins TRBV19 to TRBJ1-2; 8 nucleotides agree with TRBD1. In germline, CDR1 is LNHDA, CDR2 SQIVND (reference sequence). The J segment lost 4 bases and the V segment lost 8 bases, leaving 6 bases of the junction unmatched. The CDR3 has 13 residues. In DNA form, the CDR3 reads TGTGCCAGTGATCATGACAGGGGCTATGGCTACACCTTC. Amino acid sequence: CASDHDRGYGYTF.

V usage is TRBV11-2 and J usage is TRBJ2-7; the D gene could be TRBD1 or TRBD2 (5 bases each). This CDR3 has 13 residues. The V gene lost 6 bases and the J gene lost 4 bases, with 13 bases spanning the gap. The germline V gene has CDR1 SGHAT and CDR2 FQNNGV. CDR3 amino acids: CASSTGTLYEQYF. DNA of the CDR3: TGTGCCAGCAGTACGGGGACGTTATACGAGCAGTACTTC.

The chain couples TRBV11-2 to TRBJ1-3, with a tentative D call TRBD1 (5 bases). Looked up from germline, CDR1 is SGHAT and CDR2 is FQNNGV. The V and J ends lost 3 bases and 0 bases respectively, with 15 bases between them. This CDR3 is built from 17 residues. The CDR3 sequence: CASSFPSQGNSGNTIYF. CDR3 DNA sequence: TGTGCCAGCAGCTTCCCCTCGCAGGGTAACTCTGGAAACACCATATATTTT.

The J gene is TRBJ1-2, the V gene TRBV19; no definite D call. Germline V gives CDR1 LNHDA, CDR2 SQIVND (reference sequence). The CDR3 has 14 amino acids. V was clipped by 1 base and J by 8 bases, with 14 bases between them. Here the CDR3 reads CASSIVPGPEGYTF. DNA of the CDR3: TGTGCCAGTAGTATAGTCCCGGGCCCGGAAGGCTACACCTTC.

This clone was observed a handful of times. This chain connects TRBV29-1 to TRBJ1-1; 7 bases align to TRBD1. This CDR3 spans 11 amino acids. Germline V CDR1 and CDR2: SQVTM, ANQGSEA. CDR3: CRGDRNTEAFF. CDR3 bases: TGCAGGGGGGACAGGAACACTGAAGCTTTCTTT.

This chain links TRBV19 with TRBJ2-7; TRBD1 aligns across 10 bases. Germline CDR1 and CDR2: LNHDA and SQIVND (reference sequence). There are 15 residues in the CDR3. The ends lost 6 bases at V and 5 bases at J; junction bases unmatched: 10. The CDR3 DNA reads as TGTGCCAGTAGCCGATCCGGGACAGGGGTCGACGAGCAGTACTTC. Encoded protein: CASSRSGTGVDEQYF. Full variable domain (remainder filled in from reference TRBV19 and TRBJ2-7): DGGITQSPKYLFRKEGQNVTLSCEQNLNHDAMYWYRQDPGQGLRLIYYSQIVNDFQKGDIAEGYSVSREKKESFPLTVTSAQKNPTAFYLCASSRSGTGVDEQYFGPGTRLTVT.

The chain carries TRBV27 and TRBJ2-1; tentatively, D is TRBD2 (6 bases). CDR1 is MNHEY, CDR2 SMNVEV, per germline (reference sequence). V was cut by 7 bases and J by 0 bases, with 16 bases left in between. The CDR3 length is 16 residues. The CDR3: CASMGGSWSSYNEQFF. CDR3 nucleotides: TGTGCCAGCATGGGAGGTAGCTGGAGCTCCTACAATGAGCAGTTCTTC.